This entry lists 32 T cell receptor beta chains sequenced from one sample in a study of T-cell memory formation after mild COVID-19. TCRdb re-analysed the 5' RACE reads in MiXCR, keeping a single row per CDR3 protein. The data hold some 440,000 distinct CDR3 sequences, with approximately 25% observed a single time. The sequenced sample was PBMCs or a T cell subset sorted from them (not recorded which). The receptors stem from an adult woman who had mild COVID-19 (a few samples of this study predate the infection). Cell type and time point are not known.

The gene calls are TRBV20-1 and TRBJ2-3, with TRBD2 identical over 7 bases. CDR3 length: 16 amino acids. The trim removed 8 bases at V and 0 bases at J, leaving 14 bases unmatched. Looked up from germline, CDR1 is DFQATT and CDR2 is SNEGSKA (reference sequence). CDR3 residues: CSSHGGRARSTDTQYF. CDR3 nucleotide sequence: TGCAGTAGTCACGGGGGGAGGGCACGAAGCACAGATACGCAGTATTTT.

The chain carries TRBV4-3 and TRBJ2-5, with D perhaps being TRBD1 or TRBD2 (6 bases each). This CDR3 has 15 residues. Trimming pared 0 bases from V and 4 bases from J, leaving 12 bases between. Germline CDR1 reads LGHNA; CDR2 reads YSLEER. The CDR3 DNA reads as TGCGCCAGCAGCCAAGATGAAGGAGGGGGAGAGACCCAGTACTTC. It encodes CASSQDEGGGETQYF.

This clonotype was counted a few times. This chain uses TRBV7-7 with TRBJ2-5; 8 bases align to TRBD2. The CDR3 sequence is 13 residues long. Germline CDR1 and CDR2: SSHAT and FNYEAQ (reference sequence). The trim removed 5 bases at V and 5 bases at J, leaving 4 bases unmatched. CDR3 sequence: CASSKSSGETQYF. DNA of the CDR3: TGTGCCAGCAGCAAATCTAGCGGGGAGACCCAGTACTTC.

The chain employs TRBV9 and TRBJ2-5; perhaps D is TRBD1 or TRBD2 (5 bases each). This CDR3 is built from 14 residues. The germline CDR1 and CDR2 sequences are SGDLS and YYNGEE. V was pared by 2 bases and J by 5 bases, with 13 bases between. In DNA, the CDR3 is TGTGCCAGCAGCGTTGGGGGTTCTAAGGAGACCCAGTACTTC. Translating gives CASSVGGSKETQYF. Filled out from reference TRBV9 and TRBJ2-5, the complete variable domain reads DSGVTQTPKHLITATGQRVTLRCSPRSGDLSVYWYQQSLDQGLQFLIQYYNGEERAKGNILERFSAQQFPDLHSELNLSSLELGDSALYFCASSVGGSKETQYFGPGTRLLVL.

This clonotype was observed a handful of times. The chain couples TRBV27 to TRBJ2-7; TRBD1 matches at 7 bases. This CDR3 contains 13 residues. V shed 8 bases and J 2 bases; nucleotides not matched to a gene: 6. CDR1 MNHEY and CDR2 SMNVEV come from the germline V gene (reference sequence). This chain's CDR3 is CASGYTGAYEQYF. The CDR3 bases are TGTGCCAGCGGATATACAGGGGCCTACGAGCAGTACTTC.

In DNA form, the CDR3 reads TGCGCCAGCAGCTTGACAGGAAGGGGCCGGAACAATGAGCAGTTCTTC. It is translated as CASSLTGRGRNNEQFF. The J gene is TRBJ2-1, the V gene TRBV5-1; a weak D match, TRBD1 (5 bases). The CDR3 has 16 amino acids. V was pared by 1 base and J by 5 bases, with 16 bases between. CDR1 is SGHRS, CDR2 YFSETQ, per germline.

This clonotype was seen a few times. The gene calls are TRBV20-1 and TRBJ2-7; TRBD2 agrees at 10 bases. Germline V gene data show CDR1 as DFQATT and CDR2 as SNEGSKA (reference sequence). Trimming cost V 2 bases and J 3 bases; bases outside gene matches: 1. The CDR3 is 13 residues long. Here the CDR3 DNA reads TGCAGTGCTAGACTAGCGGGAGTCTACGAGCAGTACTTC. Protein product: CSARLAGVYEQYF.

This clonotype was detected a few times. The chain links TRBV5-1 to TRBJ1-1; 9 bases align to TRBD1. The V gene's germline CDR1 is SGHRS and CDR2 YFSETQ. Unmatched junction bases numbered 3, after V lost 0 bases and J lost 0 bases. This CDR3 region has 16 residues. CDR3 region: CASSLETGGMNTEAFF. CDR3 DNA: TGCGCCAGCAGCTTGGAGACAGGGGGAATGAACACTGAAGCTTTCTTT.

CDR3 residues: CASSILPGQGADTQYF. CDR3 nucleotide sequence: TGTGCCAGTAGTATCCTTCCGGGACAGGGGGCAGATACGCAGTATTTT. This rearrangement joins TRBV19 to TRBJ2-3; TRBD1 agrees at 11 bases. The CDR3 covers 16 residues. Germline lookup yields CDR1 LNHDA and CDR2 SQIVND (reference sequence). Trimming cost V 3 bases and J 4 bases; bases outside gene matches: 6.

J is TRBJ2-3 and V is TRBV12-3 or TRBV12-4; 8 bases align to TRBD2. The CDR3 has 14 residues. V lost 5 bases and J lost 2; bases outside the gene matches: 3. The CDR3, as DNA: TGTGCCAGCAGTAAGCGGGGGCCCACAGATACGCAGTATTTT. It translates to CASSKRGPTDTQYF.

The gene calls are TRBV3-1 and TRBJ1-2; D not certain. In germline, CDR1 is LGHDT, CDR2 YNNKEL (reference sequence). Between the trimmed V and J ends, which lost 2 bases and 6 bases, there was a span of 16 bases. This CDR3 comprises 15 residues. The CDR3 region has the DNA TGTGCCAGCAGCCAAAGTGCGGCGCAAAACGATGGCTACACCTTC. Amino acids: CASSQSAAQNDGYTF.

V and J are TRBV24-1 and TRBJ2-5, with D hard to call. The V gene lost 4 bases and the J gene lost 5 bases, with 10 bases spanning the gap. The CDR3 totals 13 residues. The germline gives CDR1 KGHDR, CDR2 SFDVKD. The CDR3 is CATSDLESETQYF. The DNA for the CDR3 is TGTGCCACCAGTGACTTGGAGTCGGAGACCCAGTACTTC.

The chain has TRBV29-1 and TRBJ1-1, with a tentative D call TRBD1 (5 bases). The CDR3 loop spans 16 amino acids. Per germline, CDR1 SQVTM and CDR2 ANQGSEA. V was cut by 3 bases and J by 1 base, with 18 bases left in between. The CDR3 DNA reads TGCAGCGTTGATGGGGTCGGGGACCTAGGGAACACTGAAGCTTTCTTT. Translation: CSVDGVGDLGNTEAFF.

This sequence joins TRBV12-3 or TRBV12-4 and TRBJ1-5; D not resolved. Trimming took 6 bases from V and 2 from J, leaving 11 bases between them. CDR3 length: 14 amino acids. In DNA form, the CDR3 reads TGTGCCAGCAGACTGGGAAACGGCAATCAGCCCCAGCATTTT. Translating it yields CASRLGNGNQPQHF.

This clonotype was found a few times. The chain recombines TRBV7-8 with TRBJ1-1; D may be TRBD1 (5 bases). There are 14 residues in the CDR3. From germline, CDR1 is SGHVS and CDR2 FQNEAQ. The ends were cut back, 3 bases at V and 4 bases at J, with 12 bases in the middle. The CDR3 sequence is CASSFEGRFTEAFF. Written as DNA, the CDR3 is TGTGCCAGCAGCTTCGAGGGGAGGTTCACTGAAGCTTTCTTT. Filled out from reference TRBV7-8 and TRBJ1-1, the complete variable domain reads GAGVSQSPRYKVAKRGQDVALRCDPISGHVSLFWYQQALGQGPEFLTYFQNEAQLDKSGLPSDRFFAERPEGSVSTLKIQRTQQEDSAVYLCASSFEGRFTEAFFGQGTRLTVV.

This clonotype was observed a few times. This chain joins TRBV6-1 and TRBJ2-5, with 8 bases matching TRBD2. CDR3 length equals 16 residues. From germline, CDR1 is MNHNS and CDR2 SASEGT. Unmatched junction bases numbered 12, after V lost 4 bases and J lost 5 bases. Written as DNA, the CDR3 is TGTGCCAGCAGTGGGAATAGCGGGATCGGCTTGGAGACCCAGTACTTC. The encoded protein is CASSGNSGIGLETQYF.

Comments on this clonotype: At one of its ends the junction is not consistent with the germline gene, which may arise from a read error. The chain carries TRBV10-3 and TRBJ2-3; TRBD1 is a possible D gene (6 bases). The CDR3 contains 13 residues. Germline values: CDR1 ENHRY, CDR2 SYGVKD. CDR3 DNA sequence: TGTGCCCTCAGGGACACGGACACAGATACGCAGTATTTT. This sequence encodes CALRDTDTDTQYF.

Only a few counts were recorded for this clonotype. CDR3: CASSTPGGPPYEQYF. CDR3 DNA: TGTGCCAGCAGTACGCCTGGGGGCCCACCCTACGAGCAGTACTTC. The chain links TRBV6-2 or TRBV6-3 to TRBJ2-7; D is possibly TRBD1 (6 bases). Germline assignment: CDR1 MNHEY and CDR2 SVGEGT. Trimming took off 5 bases at V and 2 bases at J, with 16 bases between the two ends. This CDR3 has 15 residues.

This clonotype was picked up many times. The V call is TRBV12-3 or TRBV12-4, the J call TRBJ2-1, with 12 bases matching TRBD2. V was pared by 6 bases and J by 2 bases, with 2 bases of the junction left unmatched. The CDR3 extends over 15 amino acids. The CDR3 loop is CASSSSGGAYNEQFF. DNA for the CDR3: TGTGCCAGCAGCTCTAGCGGGGGGGCCTACAATGAGCAGTTCTTC.

This clonotype was recorded only once. V is TRBV6-2 or TRBV6-3 and J is TRBJ1-1; 9 bases agree with TRBD1. Per germline, CDR1 MNHEY and CDR2 SVGEGT. The CDR3 covers 19 residues. V lost 6 bases and J lost 4; bases outside the gene matches: 21. This CDR3 is CASRATGQGRGRMGTEAFF. For the CDR3, the DNA is TGTGCCAGCAGGGCCACCGGACAGGGGAGGGGGCGAATGGGCACTGAAGCTTTCTTT.

This clonotype was found many times. The chain couples TRBV9 to TRBJ2-5, with D perhaps TRBD1 or TRBD2 (5 bases each). V was shortened by 1 base and J by 5 bases, with 9 bases between the two germline ends. This CDR3 has 13 amino acids. Germline loops: CDR1 SGDLS, CDR2 YYNGEE. CDR3: CASSVLWGETQYF. DNA for the CDR3: TGTGCCAGCAGCGTACTGTGGGGGGAGACCCAGTACTTC.

The V and J genes are TRBV6-1 and TRBJ2-7; TRBD1 agrees at 9 bases. Germline CDR1 and CDR2: MNHNS and SASEGT. This CDR3 is built from 16 residues. V shed 7 bases and J 2 bases; nucleotides not matched to a gene: 12. DNA of the CDR3: TGTGCCAGCAAATGGACAGGGGTTGGGCGGGCCTACGAGCAGTACTTC. This translates into CASKWTGVGRAYEQYF.

This clonotype has more than one count but fewer than ten. The V call is TRBV7-2, the J call TRBJ2-1, with no clear D. V lost 1 base to trimming and J lost 10 bases, with 5 bases between them. Looked up from germline, CDR1 is SGHTA and CDR2 is FQGNSA. The CDR3 covers 11 residues. The chain's CDR3 is CASSLVSEQFF. The CDR3 DNA reads as TGTGCCAGCAGCTTAGTTAGCGAGCAGTTCTTC.

The chain couples TRBV6-2 or TRBV6-3 to TRBJ2-3; D might be TRBD2 (5 bases). With 5 bases removed from V and 2 bases from J, the gap between germline ends came to 14 bases. Per germline, CDR1 MNHEY and CDR2 SVGEGT. This CDR3 has 15 residues. CDR3 bases: TGTGCCAGCAGTCCCCGTGAGGGCGCCACAGATACGCAGTATTTT. It specifies CASSPREGATDTQYF.

Ten or more counts support this clonotype. The chain is built from TRBV3-1 and TRBJ2-1; D ambiguous. Germline V lookup: CDR1 LGHDT, CDR2 YNNKEL (reference sequence). The CDR3 length is 12 residues. The V end lost 1 base, the J end lost 6 bases, and 4 bases lay between the germline ends. DNA of the CDR3: TGTGCCAGCAGCCAAGTTCTCAATGAGCAGTTCTTC. Residues: CASSQVLNEQFF.

This clonotype came up many times. The chain employs TRBV19 and TRBJ1-1, with D unclear. Germline V gene data show CDR1 as LNHDA and CDR2 as SQIVND (reference sequence). This CDR3 has 15 amino acids. Trimming removed 1 base from V and 2 bases from J, with 11 bases in between. Here the CDR3 reads CASSIADYFNTEAFF. Here the CDR3 DNA reads TGTGCCAGTAGTATAGCCGACTACTTTAACACTGAAGCTTTCTTT.

This chain links TRBV9 with TRBJ1-3; no clear D. Germline V gives CDR1 SGDLS, CDR2 YYNGEE. V lost 2 bases to trimming and J lost 0 bases, with 3 bases between them. The CDR3 has 13 amino acids. The CDR3 nucleotides read TGTGCCAGCAGCGTGTCCTCTGGAAACACCATATATTTT. Residues: CASSVSSGNTIYF.

V gene TRBV7-3 combines with J gene TRBJ2-1; 7 nucleotides line up with TRBD1. The CDR3 is 13 residues long. Germline CDR1 SGHTA, CDR2 FQGTGA. Trimming removed 0 bases from V and 9 bases from J; junction bases left unmatched: 2. The CDR3 region is CASSLTGTVEQFF. CDR3 in DNA: TGTGCCAGCAGCTTAACCGGGACAGTTGAGCAGTTCTTC.

This clonotype was seen a few times. The chain has TRBV29-1 and TRBJ2-7, with 13 bases lining up with TRBD2. The CDR3 consists of 15 residues. V dropped 6 bases and J dropped 2; count of bases not matched to a gene: 7. Germline lookup yields CDR1 SQVTM and CDR2 ANQGSEA. The CDR3 loop reads CSVGLAGTPAYEQYF. The CDR3 DNA sequence: TGCAGCGTGGGACTAGCGGGGACCCCCGCCTACGAGCAGTACTTC.

This clonotype was counted between two and nine times. The J gene is TRBJ2-4, the V gene TRBV6-2 or TRBV6-3; no firm D call. This CDR3 contains 13 residues. The V end was cut by 1 base, the J end by 1 base, with 2 bases between. Per the germline V gene, CDR1 is MNHEY and CDR2 is SVGEGT. The CDR3 protein is CASSYFAKNIQYF. DNA for the CDR3: TGTGCCAGCAGTTACTTCGCCAAAAACATTCAGTACTTC.

This clonotype appeared a single time. The chain joins TRBV24-1 to TRBJ1-4, with TRBD1 identical over 7 bases. The germline CDR1 and CDR2 sequences are KGHDR and SFDVKD. The length of the CDR3 is 15 residues. V lost 3 bases and J lost 6; bases outside the gene matches: 6. The CDR3 bases are TGTGCCACCAGTGATCCGGGACAGTCCCATGAAAAACTGTTTTTT. This encodes CATSDPGQSHEKLFF.

V and J are TRBV7-8 and TRBJ2-2; D is undetermined. This CDR3 spans 16 amino acids. Looked up from germline, CDR1 is SGHVS and CDR2 is FQNEAQ. V lost 2 bases to trimming and J lost 3 bases, with 13 bases between them. The CDR3: CASSLSEPGYTGELFF. Written as DNA, the CDR3 is TGTGCCAGCAGCTTATCCGAGCCCGGATACACCGGGGAGCTGTTTTTT.